The next 21 T cell receptor beta chains were all read from a single sample in a study of vaccination and CD4 T cells after COVID-19. Cultured CD4+ T-cell DNA underwent Oncomine TCR Beta short-read sequencing. Each CDR3 protein gets one entry after TCRdb re-called the PCR reads with MiXCR. The table records some 21,000 distinct CDR3 sequences, 43% of them present only once. The time point is: late sampling 161 to 241 days after vaccination in three convalescent patients. Treatment meaning: 10-day PBMC culture with coronavirus spike peptide pools or control peptides (ViraFEST assay). Their specific antigens are unknown. The starting material was CD4+ T cells from blood, cultured in vitro, obtained about 7 months after SARS-CoV-2 vaccination. All receptors derive from a human donor who had recovered from COVID-19.

The V call is TRBV10-3, the J call TRBJ2-7, with 8 bases that match TRBD1. V lost 6 bases to trimming and J lost 1 base; unmatched junction nucleotides: 11. The CDR3 is 16 residues long. CDR1 and CDR2 (germline): ENHRY, SYGVKD. CDR3 amino acids: CAIRSDGQGTSYEQYF. The DNA of the CDR3 is TGTGCCATCAGAAGTGACGGACAGGGTACTTCCTACGAGCAGTACTTC.

The V and J genes are TRBV29-1 and TRBJ2-3; tentative D call: TRBD2 (5 bases). The germline V gene has CDR1 SQVTM and CDR2 ANQGSEA. CDR3 length: 13 amino acids. V was clipped by 0 bases and J by 6 bases, with 10 bases between them. The CDR3 nucleotides read TGCAGCGTTGAAGATCTTTCGGGGGATACGCAGTATTTT. This codes for CSVEDLSGDTQYF.

In this sample, this clonotype turned up a few times. The rearrangement uses TRBV5-8 and TRBJ2-7; the D gene could be TRBD1 or TRBD2 (5 bases each). The CDR3 has 16 amino acids. Germline loops: CDR1 SGHTS, CDR2 YDEGEE. V dropped 0 bases and J dropped 6 bases, with 19 bases sitting between them. As DNA, the CDR3 is TGTGCCAGCAGCTTGGGACTCGGGACGGATTCGCTCGAGCAGTACTTC. It encodes CASSLGLGTDSLEQYF. Together with reference TRBV5-8 and TRBJ2-7, the CDR3 gives the full variable domain: EAGVTQSPTHLIKTRGQQATLRCSPISGHTSVYWYQQALGLGLQFLLWYDEGEERNRGNFPPRFSGRQFPNYSSELNVNALELEDSALYLCASSLGLGTDSLEQYFGPGTRLTVT.

The V call is TRBV28, the J call TRBJ1-6, with D possibly TRBD1 on 5 matching bases. This CDR3 comprises 14 residues. CDR1 and CDR2 from the germline V gene are MDHEN and SYDVKM. The V gene lost 2 bases and the J gene lost 5 bases, with 7 bases spanning the gap. The CDR3 sequence: CASSLPGHNSPLHF. The CDR3 DNA sequence: TGTGCCAGCAGTTTACCAGGGCATAATTCACCCCTCCACTTT.

V and J are TRBV7-9 and TRBJ2-7, with TRBD1 matching 8 bases. Germline V gene data show CDR1 as SEHNR and CDR2 as FQNEAQ (reference sequence). This CDR3 comprises 15 residues. The V segment lost 5 bases and the J segment 4 bases; nucleotides outside the gene matches: 10. CDR3 coding DNA: TGTGCCAGCAGCCCCCGGACAGGGAGAGGGTACGAGCAGTACTTC. It encodes CASSPRTGRGYEQYF. The entire variable domain, with the rest obtained from reference TRBV7-9 and TRBJ2-7, is as follows: DTGVSQNPRHKITKRGQNVTFRCDPISEHNRLYWYRQTLGQGPEFLTYFQNEAQLEKSRLLSDRFSAERPKGSFSTLEIQRTEQGDSAMYLCASSPRTGRGYEQYFGPGTRLTVT.

J is TRBJ1-5 and V is TRBV6-1; no clear D gene. CDR1 is MNHNS and CDR2 is SASEGT in the germline V gene. Trimming cost V 10 bases and J 0 bases, with 13 bases left between them. The CDR3 extends over 14 amino acids. This CDR3 reads CATGVHNSNQPQHF. In nucleotides, the CDR3 is TGTGCCACCGGGGTCCACAATAGCAATCAGCCCCAGCATTTT.

The gene calls are TRBV19 and TRBJ2-1; a weak D match, TRBD1 (5 bases). V lost 3 bases, J lost 5 bases, and 11 bases lay in between. This CDR3 comprises 14 residues. Germline loops: CDR1 LNHDA, CDR2 SQIVND (reference sequence). In nucleotides, the CDR3 is TGTGCCAGTAGTATTGCCCAGGGTAACAATGAGCAGTTCTTC. Protein sequence: CASSIAQGNNEQFF. Using reference TRBV19 and TRBJ2-1 for the parts outside the CDR3, the full variable domain is DGGITQSPKYLFRKEGQNVTLSCEQNLNHDAMYWYRQDPGQGLRLIYYSQIVNDFQKGDIAEGYSVSREKKESFPLTVTSAQKNPTAFYLCASSIAQGNNEQFFGPGTRLTVL.

The chain is built from TRBV5-6 and TRBJ1-2; 9 positions match TRBD1. In germline, CDR1 is SGHDT, CDR2 YYEEEE. V dropped 3 bases and J dropped 8; count of bases not matched to a gene: 8. The CDR3 totals 14 residues. CDR3 region: CASSWPGQGNGYTF. CDR3 in DNA: TGTGCCAGCAGCTGGCCGGGACAGGGCAACGGCTACACCTTC.

The V call is TRBV7-6, the J call TRBJ2-7; the match to TRBD1 covers 7 bases. CDR1 and CDR2 from the germline V gene are SGHVS and FNYEAQ. The CDR3 covers 14 residues. Trimming cost V 5 bases and J 0 bases; bases outside gene matches: 4. In DNA form, the CDR3 reads TGTGCCAGCAGCCTTGGACAGGTCTCCTACGAGCAGTACTTC. It translates to CASSLGQVSYEQYF.

The chain links TRBV19 to TRBJ2-5, with TRBD1 matching 12 bases. V dropped 4 bases and J dropped 10; count of bases not matched to a gene: 10. The CDR3 spans 15 residues. Germline-derived CDR1 and CDR2 are LNHDA and SQIVND (reference sequence). CDR3 protein: CASSTPPGQGAIQYF. The CDR3 bases are TGTGCCAGTAGTACACCCCCGGGACAGGGGGCAATCCAGTACTTC.

This chain uses TRBV20-1 with TRBJ1-1; 9 nucleotides align to TRBD1. After removal of 5 bases from V and 10 bases from J, the junction contained 2 bases not matched to a gene. The germline CDR1 and CDR2 sequences are DFQATT and SNEGSKA (reference sequence). The CDR3 spans 10 residues. The CDR3 region is CSASDRGAFF. The DNA of the CDR3 is TGCAGTGCTTCGGACAGGGGAGCTTTCTTT.

The J gene is TRBJ2-3, the V gene TRBV27, with TRBD2 identical over 13 bases. Per germline, CDR1 MNHEY and CDR2 SMNVEV (reference sequence). CDR3 length equals 16 residues. Trimming at V came to 6 bases and at J to 4 bases, leaving 7 bases not matched to a gene. In DNA, the CDR3 is TGTGCCAGCAGCCCTACCGGGACTAGCGGGGCAGATACGCAGTATTTT. It is translated as CASSPTGTSGADTQYF.

The table lists this clonotype with a few counts. The chain has TRBV6-1 and TRBJ1-6; 7 bases line up with TRBD1. J gave up 10 bases and V 5 bases, and 8 bases lay outside the gene matches. Germline-derived CDR1 and CDR2 are MNHNS and SASEGT. The CDR3 contains 14 residues. CDR3 protein: CASSRRTGGSPLHF. CDR3 DNA: TGTGCCAGCAGTCGTAGGACAGGAGGCTCACCCCTCCACTTT.

A few counts support this clonotype. V gene TRBV20-1 combines with J gene TRBJ2-3; TRBD1 is a possible D gene (5 bases). The CDR3 is 12 amino acids. The V end lost 6 bases, the J end lost 2 bases, and 9 bases lay between the germline ends. Germline assignment: CDR1 DFQATT and CDR2 SNEGSKA (reference sequence). CDR3 protein: CSARTHTDTQYF. For the CDR3, the DNA is TGCAGTGCACGGACACACACAGATACGCAGTATTTT.

The chain is built from TRBV28 and TRBJ1-2; TRBD1 matches at 10 bases. The CDR3 totals 16 residues. The germline V gene has CDR1 MDHEN and CDR2 SYDVKM. Trimming at V came to 5 bases and at J to 7 bases, leaving 13 bases not matched to a gene. This CDR3 reads CASSIRTGGSGGGYTF. CDR3 DNA: TGTGCCAGCAGTATCAGGACAGGGGGGTCAGGAGGTGGCTACACCTTC.

This chain links TRBV14 with TRBJ2-7; 7 bases are shared with TRBD1. This CDR3 spans 12 amino acids. Germline assignment: CDR1 SGHDN and CDR2 FVKESK. Trimming removed 5 bases from V and 4 bases from J; junction bases left unmatched: 2. CDR3 amino acids: CASSSQGYEQYF. The CDR3 DNA reads TGTGCCAGCAGCTCACAGGGGTACGAGCAGTACTTC.

The chain combines TRBV6-5 with TRBJ2-7; D is ambiguous. CDR3 length: 13 amino acids. V lost 2 bases and J lost 3, with 8 bases in between. Germline V gives CDR1 MNHEY, CDR2 SVGAGI. The CDR3 here is CASSYEQSYEQYF. CDR3 sequence (DNA): TGTGCCAGCAGTTACGAACAGAGCTACGAGCAGTACTTC.

The gene calls are TRBV7-2 and TRBJ1-6, with 7 nucleotides matching TRBD1. This CDR3 is 16 amino acids long. Germline V CDR1 and CDR2: SGHTA, FQGNSA. Losses at the gene ends were 2 bases for V and 7 bases for J; bases not matched to a gene: 8. The CDR3 reads CASSLSSGGANSPLHF. In DNA, the CDR3 is TGTGCCAGCAGCTTAAGCTCAGGGGGGGCCAATTCACCCCTCCACTTT. The full variable domain, with the rest looked up from reference TRBV7-2 and TRBJ1-6, is GAGVSQSPSNKVTEKGKDVELRCDPISGHTALYWYRQSLGQGLEFLIYFQGNSAPDKSGLPSDRFSAERTGGSVSTLTIQRTQQEDSAVYLCASSLSSGGANSPLHFGNGTRLTVT.

The gene calls are TRBV7-9 and TRBJ2-4; a weak D match, TRBD1 (5 bases). Between the trimmed V and J ends, which lost 1 base and 6 bases, there was a span of 10 bases. There are 14 residues in the CDR3. Germline V gene data show CDR1 as SEHNR and CDR2 as FQNEAQ (reference sequence). CDR3 sequence reads: CASSLGHRINIQYF. In nucleotides, the CDR3 is TGTGCCAGCAGCTTAGGCCACAGGATAAACATTCAGTACTTC.

This clonotype showed up just a few times. Germline is not matched at one junction end, which may reflect a read error. This sequence joins TRBV6-1 and TRBJ2-2; either TRBD1 or TRBD2 may supply D (5 bases each). The CDR3 extends over 12 amino acids. The germline V gene has CDR1 MNHNS and CDR2 SASEGT. The CDR3 sequence: CASRPLTGALFF. As DNA, the CDR3 is TGTGCCAGCAGACCGCTAACCGGGGCGCTGTTTTTT.

The chain employs TRBV28 and TRBJ1-6; no reliable D call. From germline, CDR1 is MDHEN and CDR2 SYDVKM. The V end was cut by 2 bases, the J end by 11 bases, with 10 bases between. The CDR3 sequence is 13 residues long. The CDR3 DNA is TGTGCCAGCAGTTTAGGAGGGATTGCACCCCTCCACTTT. Amino acid sequence: CASSLGGIAPLHF.